A selection of T cell receptor beta chains follows, all from one sample in a study of T cells in tumors and immune-related adverse events. Using immunoSEQ multiplex PCR, the repertoire was profiled, and TCRdb retains in-frame clones only, with some absent. The table lists fewer than 25,000 clones, around nine tenths of them singletons. Sequencing was performed on lymph node tissue, taken from a patient treated with anti-PD-1 therapy. Receptor source: a female donor with metastatic renal cell carcinoma. CDR3s include the opening cysteine and the closing phenylalanine or tryptophan. D genes are given only for firm matches. Only some rows state a clone size, as once, few, many or a class for expanded clones.

>NA|TRBV6-5|NA|TRBJ2-4
CASSPSGSQNIQYF
TGTGCCAGCAGCCCTTCGGGGAGCCAAAACATTCAGTACTTC
>NA|TRBV5-1|NA|TRBJ1-6
CASSLLSRGGPGDNSPLHF
TGCGCCAGCAGCTTATTATCCCGGGGGGGACCAGGCGATAATTCACCCCTCCACTTT
>NA|TRBV7-2|NA|TRBJ1-2
CASSPGWAGYTF
TGTGCCAGCAGCCCCGGGTGGGCCGGCTACACCTTC
>NA|TRBV5-6|NA|TRBJ2-1
CASSRPPTARSYNEQFF
TGTGCCAGCAGCCGACCCCCGACAGCTAGATCCTACAATGAGCAGTTCTTC
>NA|TRBV29-1|NA|TRBJ2-3
CSASSGEVTDTQYF
TGCAGCGCAAGCTCGGGAGAAGTGACAGATACGCAGTATTTT
>NA|TRBV29-1|TRBD2|TRBJ2-3
CSVRTSGGPQYF
TGCAGCGTTCGGACTAGCGGGGGCCCGCAGTATTTT
>NA|TRBV4-1|TRBD1|TRBJ1-3
CASSQPPGQGAGNTIYF
TGCGCCAGCAGCCAACCACCGGGACAGGGGGCGGGAAACACCATATATTTT
>NA|TRBV6-4|TRBD1|TRBJ2-1
CASSPTGTGGLNEQFF
TGTGCCAGCAGCCCCACCGGGACAGGGGGTTTGAATGAGCAGTTCTTC
>NA|TRBV13|NA|TRBJ2-3
CASSRGPSTDTQYF
TGTGCCAGCAGCCGGGGCCCTAGCACAGATACGCAGTATTTT
>NA|TRBV19|TRBD1|TRBJ2-6
CASSRQGAGANVLTF
TGTGCCAGTAGCAGACAGGGTGCTGGGGCCAACGTCCTGACTTTC
>once|TRBV11-3|NA|TRBJ2-1
CASSSHVISVGNEQFF
TGTGCCAGCAGCTCCCACGTGATATCCGTAGGGAATGAGCAGTTCTTC
>NA|TRBV5-4|TRBD2|TRBJ2-1
CASSHIAGGNNEQFF
TGTGCCAGCAGCCACATAGCGGGGGGCAACAATGAGCAGTTCTTC
>once|TRBV2|NA|TRBJ1-3
CASQGGWGNTIYF
TGTGCCAGCCAAGGAGGCTGGGGAAACACCATATATTTT
>NA|TRBV19|TRBD1|TRBJ1-2
CASSIGTGVYYGYTF
TGTGCCAGTAGTATTGGGACAGGGGTATATTATGGCTACACCTTC
>NA|TRBV6-1|TRBD1|TRBJ2-7
CATKLGTGIPYEQYF
TGTGCCACCAAACTGGGGACAGGGATCCCCTACGAGCAGTACTTC
>once|TRBV18|NA|TRBJ2-3
CASSPSTDTQYF
TGTGCCAGCTCACCAAGCACAGATACGCAGTATTTT
>NA|TRBV4-2|NA|TRBJ2-2
CASSQEGNGELFF
TGTGCCAGCAGCCAAGAGGGGAACGGGGAGCTGTTTTTT
>NA|TRBV18|TRBD1|TRBJ2-3
CASSPGQGADTQYF
TGTGCCAGCTCACCGGGACAGGGTGCAGATACGCAGTATTTT
>NA|TRBV18|TRBD1|TRBJ1-4
CASKTGDEKLFF
TGTGCCAGCAAGACAGGGGATGAAAAACTGTTTTTT
>NA|TRBV10-3|NA|TRBJ1-1
CAIGGTMNTEAFF
TGTGCCATCGGGGGGACCATGAACACTGAAGCTTTCTTT
>NA|TRBV18|NA|TRBJ2-2
CASSRGQEGEAGELFF
TGTGCCAGCTCACGCGGACAGGAGGGTGAAGCCGGGGAGCTGTTTTTT
>NA|TRBV6-5|NA|TRBJ2-7
CASSKREAAYEQYF
TGTGCCAGCAGCAAGAGGGAGGCGGCCTACGAGCAGTACTTC
>NA|TRBV7-8|NA|TRBJ2-7
CASSVGGAPYEQYF
TGTGCCAGCAGCGTCGGGGGCGCTCCCTACGAGCAGTACTTC
>NA|TRBV11-3|NA|TRBJ2-2
CASSLGLGEAGELFF
TGTGCCAGCAGCTTAGGATTAGGGGAGGCCGGGGAGCTGTTTTTT
>NA|TRBV19|TRBD1|TRBJ2-7
CASSTRDRGGSYEQYF
TGTGCCAGTAGTACCCGGGACAGGGGGGGATCCTACGAGCAGTACTTC
>NA|TRBV11-3|NA|TRBJ2-1
CASSLDQGGSRRVNEQFF
TGTGCCAGCAGCTTAGACCAGGGGGGTAGCCGACGAGTGAATGAGCAGTTCTTC
>NA|TRBV7-8|NA|TRBJ2-1
CASSLISTTYNEQFF
TGTGCCAGCAGCTTAATTTCTACCACCTACAATGAGCAGTTCTTC
>few|TRBV7-6|NA|TRBJ1-4
CASSPDNEKLFF
TGTGCCAGCAGCCCAGATAATGAAAAACTGTTTTTT
>NA|TRBV9|TRBD2|TRBJ2-7
CASSVGLAASYEQYF
TGTGCCAGCAGCGTCGGACTAGCGGCGTCCTACGAGCAGTACTTC
>NA|TRBV15|NA|TRBJ1-5
CATSRQPYSNQPQHF
TGTGCCACCAGTAGACAGCCGTATAGCAATCAGCCCCAGCATTTT
>NA|TRBV6-1|NA|TRBJ1-2
CASSEAWTVPGGYTF
TGTGCCAGCAGTGAAGCTTGGACAGTCCCCGGCGGCTACACCTTC
>NA|TRBV9|TRBD1|TRBJ1-1
CASSGGQGIMNTEAFF
TGTGCCAGCAGCGGAGGACAGGGGATCATGAACACTGAAGCTTTCTTT
>NA|TRBV5-1|TRBD2|TRBJ2-2
CASSLVWLAGVEVTGELFF
TGCGCCAGCAGCTTGGTGTGGCTAGCGGGAGTAGAGGTCACCGGGGAGCTGTTTTTT
>NA|TRBV18|TRBD1|TRBJ1-1
CASSPRSPGGSTEAFF
TGTGCCAGCTCACCACGAAGCCCAGGGGGATCCACTGAAGCTTTCTTT
>NA|TRBV27|NA|TRBJ1-4
CASSLRYEKLFF
TGTGCCAGCAGTTTAAGATATGAAAAACTGTTTTTT
>NA|TRBV2|NA|TRBJ1-3
CASTGNWGGNTIYF
TGTGCCAGCACAGGGAATTGGGGAGGAAACACCATATATTTT
>NA|TRBV7-8|TRBD1|TRBJ2-7
CASSLRWGQGWGEQYF
TGTGCCAGCAGCCTGCGGTGGGGACAGGGATGGGGTGAGCAGTACTTC
>NA|TRBV7-9|NA|TRBJ1-5
CASSLFENQPQHF
TGTGCCAGCAGCTTATTTGAAAATCAGCCCCAGCATTTT
>NA|TRBV11-2|TRBD2|TRBJ2-3
CASSRVERGGRDTQYF
TGTGCCAGCAGCCGCGTCGAGCGGGGGGGCCGAGATACGCAGTATTTT
>NA|TRBV7-9|NA|TRBJ2-5
CASSPPGWDGETQYF
TGTGCCAGCAGCCCCCCGGGGTGGGATGGAGAGACCCAGTACTTC
>NA|TRBV30|TRBD1|TRBJ1-1
CAWPLRDRGTEAFF
TGTGCCTGGCCCCTCCGGGACAGGGGCACTGAAGCTTTCTTT
>NA|TRBV11-1|NA|TRBJ2-7
CASSRGELWGSSYEQYF
TGTGCCAGCAGCCGAGGAGAGTTATGGGGCTCCTCCTACGAGCAGTACTTC
>NA|TRBV15|TRBD1|TRBJ2-1
CATSRDPDRAEQFF
TGTGCCACCAGCAGAGATCCCGACAGGGCTGAGCAGTTCTTC
>NA|TRBV5-4|TRBD2|TRBJ2-1
CASMLAGGNQEQFF
TGTGCCAGCATGCTAGCGGGGGGGAATCAGGAGCAGTTCTTC
>NA|TRBV5-4|TRBD1|TRBJ2-2
CASSSASPGQVVHGELFF
TGTGCCAGCAGCTCGGCCTCCCCGGGACAGGTAGTTCACGGGGAGCTGTTTTTT